This TCR beta chain is from a study of CD8 T cells in Susac syndrome. TCR beta sequencing was performed on blood CD8+ and CD4+ T cells. The CD8+ and CD4+ T cells were isolated magnetically using a negative isolation approach, whereas the TEMRA cells were enriched by FACS. The CDR3 has 15 amino acids. V was pared by 5 bases and J by 4 bases, with 18 bases between. In germline, CDR1 is SNHLY, CDR2 FYNNEI. Random-hexamer reverse transcription was applied to roughly 0.5 to 1 ug RNA. Amplification of the TCR beta CDR3 was carried out by immunoSEQ multiplex PCR, which spanned a total of 54 Vbeta and 13 Jbeta segments. TCRdb processed the immunoSEQ multiplex PCR reads anew with MiXCR; each CDR3 protein has one entry. The profile shows around 46,000 distinct CDR3 sequences, 80% to 95% of them singletons.

Sample: CD8+ T cells from PBMCs. This chain connects TRBV2 to TRBJ2-7, with a tentative D call TRBD1 (6 bases). The source is a human donor in good health. CDR3 sequence (DNA): TGTGCCAGCAGTCAAACAGGGACCCCCTATTACGAGCAGTACTTC. This codes for CASSQTGTPYYEQYF.